These 32 T cell receptor beta chains came from one sample sequenced in a study of blood T cell repertoires in COVID-19. Clones were sequenced by immunoSEQ multiplex PCR, and TCRdb holds only the in-frame ones, with some missing. The sample carries 300,000 to 500,000 clones, around nine tenths recorded once. The sequenced sample consisted of PBMCs or T cells enriched from blood (not recorded which). These receptor sequences come from a woman aged 25-40 years with acute COVID-19.

The genes are TRBV6-6 and TRBJ1-2, with a weak D call TRBD1 (6 bases). Germline V CDR1 and CDR2: MNHNY, SVGAGI (reference sequence). V was clipped by 6 bases and J by 12 bases, with 20 bases between them. This CDR3 has 13 amino acids. DNA for the CDR3: TGTGCCAGCAGGGAGGACAGTATGATGTTCCACACCTTC. Amino acid sequence: CASREDSMMFHTF.

This clone was seen a few times. The V and J genes are TRBV15 and TRBJ2-4, with 9 bases fitting TRBD2. The CDR3 extends over 16 amino acids. Germline V gene data show CDR1 as LNHNV and CDR2 as YYDKDF (reference sequence). Trimming removed 9 bases from V and 0 bases from J; junction bases left unmatched: 9. Written as DNA, the CDR3 is TGTGCCACGGGGCTAGCGGGAACCCTAGCCAAAAACATTCAGTACTTC. It specifies CATGLAGTLAKNIQYF.

This chain uses TRBV29-1 with TRBJ1-2; tentatively, D is TRBD1 (5 bases). The germline V and J ends were trimmed by 6 bases and 4 bases, with 12 bases remaining between them. This CDR3 has 12 residues. Germline lookup yields CDR1 SQVTM and CDR2 ANQGSEA. DNA of the CDR3: TGCAGCGTCCACACGGGGGGCTATGGCTACACCTTC. Translation gives CSVHTGGYGYTF. Together with reference TRBV29-1 and TRBJ1-2, the CDR3 gives the full variable domain: SAVISQKPSRDICQRGTSLTIQCQVDSQVTMMFWYRQQPGQSLTLIATANQGSEATYESGFVIDKFPISRPNLTFSTLTVSNMSPEDSSIYLCSVHTGGYGYTFGSGTRLTVV.

This clone has only a few counts. The chain joins TRBV6-2 or TRBV6-3 to TRBJ1-1; TRBD1 is a possible D gene (5 bases). The CDR3 is 18 residues long. CDR1 and CDR2 (germline): MNHEY, SVGEGT. V dropped 0 bases and J dropped 1 base, with 18 bases sitting between them. This CDR3 is CASSYSPASGRGNTEAFF. DNA of the CDR3: TGTGCCAGCAGTTACTCACCCGCCTCGGGGAGGGGGAACACTGAAGCTTTCTTT.

This clone has only a few counts. V usage is TRBV5-1 and J usage is TRBJ2-1; TRBD1 matches 7 bases. The CDR3 loop spans 14 amino acids. Trimming cost V 0 bases and J 10 bases; bases outside gene matches: 7. Germline V lookup: CDR1 SGHRS, CDR2 YFSETQ. The chain's CDR3 is CASSLGTGGIEQFF. The CDR3 DNA is TGCGCCAGCAGCTTGGGGACAGGCGGTATAGAGCAGTTCTTC.

The genes are TRBV2 and TRBJ2-3; tentative D call: TRBD2 (5 bases). The ends were cut back, 7 bases at V and 3 bases at J, with 14 bases in the middle. CDR1 and CDR2 from the germline V gene are SNHLY and FYNNEI. This CDR3 spans 14 amino acids. This chain's CDR3 is CASNYEGRTDTQYF. CDR3 bases: TGTGCCAGCAATTACGAGGGAAGAACAGATACGCAGTATTTT.

The V and J genes are TRBV2 and TRBJ1-4, with 7 bases aligning to TRBD1. The CDR3 length is 13 residues. V shed 7 bases and J 7 bases; nucleotides not matched to a gene: 6. In germline, CDR1 is SNHLY, CDR2 FYNNEI. CDR3 sequence reads: CASTDRDIEKLFF. In DNA form, the CDR3 reads TGTGCCAGCACAGACAGGGACATTGAAAAACTGTTTTTT.

The CDR3 spells CASSYQNEQFF. The CDR3 nucleotides read TGTGCCAGCAGTTACCAAAATGAGCAGTTCTTC. This chain uses TRBV6-2 or TRBV6-3 with TRBJ2-1, with D unresolved. Trimming pared 2 bases from V and 7 bases from J, leaving 3 bases between. The CDR3 loop spans 11 amino acids. The V gene's germline CDR1 is MNHEY and CDR2 SVGEGT.

This rearrangement joins TRBV2 to TRBJ2-2; D unresolved. Germline lookup yields CDR1 SNHLY and CDR2 FYNNEI. Trimming removed 6 bases at V and 0 bases at J, with 8 bases between. The length of the CDR3 is 14 residues. The CDR3 DNA reads TGTGCCAGCAGGCTGCAGACGAACACCGGGGAGCTGTTTTTT. It encodes CASRLQTNTGELFF.

V is TRBV30 and J is TRBJ1-2; perhaps TRBD1 as D (6 bases). CDR1 GTSNPN and CDR2 SVGIG come from the germline V gene (reference sequence). This CDR3 spans 13 amino acids. The ends were cut back, 5 bases at V and 4 bases at J, with 14 bases in the middle. CDR3 nucleotide sequence: TGTGCCTGGGTACAGGGTGTGGGCTATGGCTACACCTTC. Its protein is CAWVQGVGYGYTF.

The genes are TRBV6-5 and TRBJ2-3, with 12 bases that match TRBD2. Unmatched junction bases numbered 3, after V lost 4 bases and J lost 1 base. CDR1 MNHEY and CDR2 SVGAGI come from the germline V gene. The CDR3 covers 16 residues. CDR3 amino acids: CASSLRTSGGTDTQYF. CDR3 coding DNA: TGTGCCAGCAGTTTAAGGACTAGCGGGGGCACAGATACGCAGTATTTT.

The chain couples TRBV3-1 (or the pseudogene TRBV3-2) to TRBJ1-2; D is undetermined. The CDR3 is 13 amino acids. Germline V lookup: CDR1 LGHDT, CDR2 YNNKEL (reference sequence). V lost 2 bases, J lost 6 bases, and 10 bases lay in between. CDR3 residues: CASSQRTRDGYTF. The CDR3 nucleotides read TGTGCCAGCAGCCAACGCACACGTGATGGCTACACCTTC.

The chain has TRBV4-1 and TRBJ1-2; 9 nucleotides agree with TRBD1. The CDR3 contains 17 residues. The germline gives CDR1 MGHRA, CDR2 YSYEKL. With 4 bases clipped from V and 0 bases from J, the junction kept 9 bases outside the gene matches. CDR3 nucleotides: TGCGCCAGCAGCCTCCTACCCGGGACAGGGACTAACTATGGCTACACCTTC. Protein product: CASSLLPGTGTNYGYTF.

This chain connects TRBV18 to TRBJ1-3; 11 positions agree with TRBD1. CDR1 KGHSH and CDR2 LQKENI come from the germline V gene. The junction had 2 bases not matched to a gene; V was cut back by 3 bases and J by 7 bases. This CDR3 has 14 residues. The DNA of the CDR3 is TGTGCCAGCTCACCGGGACAGGGGGAGAACACCATATATTTT. Its translation is CASSPGQGENTIYF.

This clone was found a few times. This chain joins TRBV5-1 and TRBJ1-2, with TRBD1 matching 9 bases. J was trimmed by 5 bases and V by 4 bases; bases with no gene match: 9. The CDR3 length is 15 residues. Germline CDR1 SGHRS, CDR2 YFSETQ. The CDR3 DNA follows: TGCGCCAGCAGCGACGGACAGGGGACGGGATATGGCTACACCTTC. Its translation: CASSDGQGTGYGYTF.

This clone has a handful of counts. The rearrangement links TRBV5-1 to TRBJ1-2; 10 bases agree with TRBD1. Germline V gene sequence: CDR1 SGHRS, CDR2 YFSETQ. The V and J ends lost 1 base and 5 bases, in that order; junction bases with no gene match: 11. CDR3 size: 17 residues. CDR3 protein: CASSLTAGTGDRYGYTF. CDR3 DNA sequence: TGCGCCAGCAGCTTGACGGCCGGGACAGGGGATCGTTATGGCTACACCTTC.

The rearrangement links TRBV6-4 to TRBJ1-1, with D possibly TRBD1 on 6 matching bases. The germline V and J ends were trimmed by 6 bases and 8 bases, with 13 bases remaining between them. The germline V gene encodes CDR1 MRHNA and CDR2 SNTAGT. The CDR3 has 12 residues. Here the CDR3 reads CASSPGGGEAFF. The CDR3 coding sequence is TGTGCCAGCAGCCCCGGTGGGGGCGAAGCTTTCTTT.

The CDR3 DNA is TGTGCCAGCAGCTTGTTACAGACCCTTAATTCACCCCTCCACTTT. Encoded protein: CASSLLQTLNSPLHF. The rearrangement joins TRBV5-5 to TRBJ1-6, with D uncertain. The CDR3 extends over 15 amino acids. In germline, CDR1 is SGHKS, CDR2 YYEKEE (reference sequence). Trimming shortened V by 1 base and J by 6 bases, and 11 bases separated the two germline ends.

Here the CDR3 reads CASSEAAARVSYEQYF. CDR3 DNA sequence: TGTGCCAGCAGTGAAGCCGCGGCACGGGTGAGCTACGAGCAGTACTTC. The rearrangement links TRBV6-1 to TRBJ2-7, with D hard to call. This CDR3 region has 16 residues. V was clipped by 0 bases and J by 3 bases, with 15 bases between them. Germline V lookup: CDR1 MNHNS, CDR2 SASEGT.

The V and J genes are TRBV18 and TRBJ2-1; the match to TRBD1 covers 8 bases. J was trimmed by 6 bases and V by 2 bases; bases with no gene match: 6. The CDR3 length is 15 residues. Germline V gene sequence: CDR1 KGHSH, CDR2 LQKENI. CDR3 amino acids: CASSPGQGGSNEQFF. The CDR3 bases are TGTGCCAGCTCACCAGGACAGGGAGGTAGCAATGAGCAGTTCTTC.

V usage is TRBV7-2 and J usage is TRBJ2-7; 10 bases fit TRBD1. Germline CDR1 SGHTA, CDR2 FQGNSA. The CDR3 has 15 residues. The V segment lost 1 base and the J segment 3 bases; nucleotides outside the gene matches: 3. CDR3 sequence: CASSLVTGGIYEQYF. The CDR3 DNA reads as TGTGCCAGCAGCTTAGTGACAGGGGGCATCTACGAGCAGTACTTC.

The rearrangement links TRBV7-2 to TRBJ1-2; the D gene is possibly TRBD1 (5 bases). From germline, CDR1 is SGHTA and CDR2 FQGNSA. V lost 2 bases and J 8 bases, leaving 15 bases between the germline ends. This CDR3 comprises 14 residues. This chain's CDR3 is CASSLQTGEGGYTF. The CDR3 DNA sequence: TGTGCCAGCAGCTTACAGACCGGGGAGGGGGGCTACACCTTC.

J is TRBJ1-4 and V is TRBV20-1, with unresolved D. V was trimmed by 3 bases and J by 4 bases, leaving 9 bases between them. The CDR3 has 13 residues. The germline gives CDR1 DFQATT, CDR2 SNEGSKA (reference sequence). CDR3 in DNA: TGCAGTGCTAGTGGCGAATTTAATGAAAAACTGTTTTTT. This encodes CSASGEFNEKLFF.

V usage is TRBV24-1 and J usage is TRBJ2-1; TRBD1 aligns across 8 bases. V lost 3 bases, J lost 10 bases, and 7 bases stayed unmatched. The CDR3 contains 14 residues. Germline V gene sequence: CDR1 KGHDR, CDR2 SFDVKD. CDR3 residues: CATSDPGQGHEQFF. The CDR3 nucleotides read TGTGCCACCAGTGATCCCGGACAGGGCCACGAGCAGTTCTTC.

The chain is built from TRBV24-1 and TRBJ2-5; TRBD2 is a possible D gene (5 bases). The V end was cut by 5 bases, the J end by 0 bases, with 21 bases between. Germline-derived CDR1 and CDR2 are KGHDR and SFDVKD. There are 18 residues in the CDR3. The DNA for the CDR3 is TGTGCCACCAGTGCATCCGGTGCGAGGGAATGGTACCAAGAGACCCAGTACTTC. Encoded protein: CATSASGAREWYQETQYF.

V and J are TRBV19 and TRBJ1-6, with TRBD1 identical over 8 bases. The germline CDR1 and CDR2 sequences are LNHDA and SQIVND (reference sequence). Unmatched junction bases numbered 1, after V lost 0 bases and J lost 12 bases. This CDR3 region has 13 residues. The CDR3 DNA is TGTGCCAGTAGTATAGAAACAGGGGGACCCCTCCACTTT. This encodes CASSIETGGPLHF.

The chain links TRBV11-2 to TRBJ2-5; the D gene is possibly TRBD1 (6 bases). The CDR3 loop spans 15 amino acids. With 0 bases removed from V and 5 bases from J, the gap between germline ends came to 13 bases. The V gene's germline CDR1 is SGHAT and CDR2 FQNNGV. The DNA of the CDR3 is TGTGCCAGCAGCTTAGATCCAGGGGCTGGGGAGACCCAGTACTTC. This encodes CASSLDPGAGETQYF.

The chain has TRBV9 and TRBJ2-1; 9 bases match TRBD2. The CDR3 extends over 16 amino acids. Unmatched junction bases numbered 12, after V lost 4 bases and J lost 7 bases. Germline V gene data show CDR1 as SGDLS and CDR2 as YYNGEE. DNA of the CDR3: TGTGCCAGCAGCCCCCCAGGGACTAGCCGGAGTAATGAGCAGTTCTTC. This encodes CASSPPGTSRSNEQFF.

The V and J genes are TRBV9 and TRBJ2-2; D call uncertain. CDR1 is SGDLS and CDR2 is YYNGEE in the germline V gene. The length of the CDR3 is 16 residues. V was shortened by 4 bases and J by 1 base, with 14 bases between the two germline ends. The CDR3 is CASSSSGVRNTGELFF. CDR3 DNA sequence: TGTGCCAGCAGCTCCTCGGGTGTGCGGAACACCGGGGAGCTGTTTTTT.

The chain joins TRBV5-8 to TRBJ1-2; 9 bases agree with TRBD1. CDR1 is SGHTS and CDR2 is YDEGEE in the germline V gene. The J segment lost 4 bases and the V segment lost 3 bases, leaving 4 bases of the junction unmatched. This CDR3 region has 14 residues. Here the CDR3 reads CASSWTGALYGYTF. The CDR3 DNA reads as TGTGCCAGCAGCTGGACAGGGGCGCTCTATGGCTACACCTTC.

The chain carries TRBV6-5 and TRBJ1-3, with 9 bases identical to TRBD1. J gave up 2 bases and V 6 bases, and 5 bases lay outside the gene matches. This CDR3 is 15 amino acids long. Germline-derived CDR1 and CDR2 are MNHEY and SVGAGI. CDR3 sequence: CASRQDRGTGNTIYF. The CDR3 bases are TGTGCCAGCAGGCAGGACAGGGGAACTGGAAACACCATATATTTT.

The rearrangement joins TRBV2 to TRBJ1-2; D perhaps matches TRBD1 (6 bases). The CDR3 extends over 13 amino acids. V was cut by 6 bases and J by 10 bases, with 18 bases left in between. Germline-derived CDR1 and CDR2 are SNHLY and FYNNEI. The CDR3 DNA reads TGTGCCAGCAGCCAGACAGGTCAGATCGTCTACACCTTC. This gives the protein CASSQTGQIVYTF.